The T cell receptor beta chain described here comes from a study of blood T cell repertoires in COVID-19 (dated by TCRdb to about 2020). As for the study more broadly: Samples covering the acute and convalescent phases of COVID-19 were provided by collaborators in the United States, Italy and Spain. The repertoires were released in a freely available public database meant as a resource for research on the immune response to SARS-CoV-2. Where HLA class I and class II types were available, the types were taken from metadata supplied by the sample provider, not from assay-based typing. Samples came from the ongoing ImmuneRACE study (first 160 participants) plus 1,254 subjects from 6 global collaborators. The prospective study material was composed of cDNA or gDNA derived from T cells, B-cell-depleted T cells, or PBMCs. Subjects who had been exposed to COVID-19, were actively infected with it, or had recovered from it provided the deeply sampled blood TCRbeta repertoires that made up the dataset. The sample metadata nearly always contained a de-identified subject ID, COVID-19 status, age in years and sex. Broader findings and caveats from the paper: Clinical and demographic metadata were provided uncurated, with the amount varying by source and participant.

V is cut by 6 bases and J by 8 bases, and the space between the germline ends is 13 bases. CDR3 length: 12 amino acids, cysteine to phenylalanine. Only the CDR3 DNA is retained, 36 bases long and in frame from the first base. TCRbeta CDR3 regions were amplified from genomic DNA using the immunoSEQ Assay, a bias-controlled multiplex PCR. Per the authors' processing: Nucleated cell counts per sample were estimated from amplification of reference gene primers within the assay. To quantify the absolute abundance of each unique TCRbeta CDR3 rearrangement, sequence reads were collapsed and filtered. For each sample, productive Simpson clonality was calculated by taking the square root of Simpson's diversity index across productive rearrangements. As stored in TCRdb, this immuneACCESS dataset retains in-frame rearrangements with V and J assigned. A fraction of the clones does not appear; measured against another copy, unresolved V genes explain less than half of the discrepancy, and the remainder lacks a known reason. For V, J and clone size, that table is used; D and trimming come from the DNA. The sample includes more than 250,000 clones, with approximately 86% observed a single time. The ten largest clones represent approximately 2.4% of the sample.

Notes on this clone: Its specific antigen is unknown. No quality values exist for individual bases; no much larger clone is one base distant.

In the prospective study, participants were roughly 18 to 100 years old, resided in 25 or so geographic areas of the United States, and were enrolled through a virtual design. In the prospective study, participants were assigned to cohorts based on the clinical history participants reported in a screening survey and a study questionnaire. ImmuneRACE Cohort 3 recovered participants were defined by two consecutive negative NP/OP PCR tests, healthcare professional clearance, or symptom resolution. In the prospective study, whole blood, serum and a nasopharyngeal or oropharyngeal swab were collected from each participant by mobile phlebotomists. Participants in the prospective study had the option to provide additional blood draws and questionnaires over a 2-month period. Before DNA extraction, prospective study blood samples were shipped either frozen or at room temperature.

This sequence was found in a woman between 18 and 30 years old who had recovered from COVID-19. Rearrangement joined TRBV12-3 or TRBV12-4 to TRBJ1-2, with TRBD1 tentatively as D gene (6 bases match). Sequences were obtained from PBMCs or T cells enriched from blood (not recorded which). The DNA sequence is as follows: TGTGCCAGCAGCCGACAGGTTAGCGGCTACACCTTC. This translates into CASSRQVSGYTF.